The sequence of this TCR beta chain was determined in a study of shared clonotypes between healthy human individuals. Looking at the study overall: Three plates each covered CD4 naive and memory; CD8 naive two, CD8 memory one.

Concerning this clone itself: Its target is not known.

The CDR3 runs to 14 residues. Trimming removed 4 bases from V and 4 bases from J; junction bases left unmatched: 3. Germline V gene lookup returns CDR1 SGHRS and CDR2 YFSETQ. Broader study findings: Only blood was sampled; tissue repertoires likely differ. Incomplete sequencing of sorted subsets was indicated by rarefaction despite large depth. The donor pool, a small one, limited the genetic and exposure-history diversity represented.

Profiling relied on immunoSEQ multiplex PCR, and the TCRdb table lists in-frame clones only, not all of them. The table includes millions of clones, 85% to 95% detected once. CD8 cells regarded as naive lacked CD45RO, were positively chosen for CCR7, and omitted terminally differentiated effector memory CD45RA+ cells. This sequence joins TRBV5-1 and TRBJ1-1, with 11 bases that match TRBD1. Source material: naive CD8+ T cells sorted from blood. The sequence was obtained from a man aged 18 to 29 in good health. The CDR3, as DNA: TGCGCCAGCAGCGGTGGGACAGGGGGCACTGAAGCTTTCTTT. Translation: CASSGGTGGTEAFF.